This entry describes one TCR beta chain. Its target is unknown. A much larger clonotype is one base distant, so this may be a read error. Amplification of TCR alpha and beta CDR3 regions from RNA used iRepertoire nested multiplex PCR. TCRdb processed the multiplex PCR reads anew with MiXCR; each CDR3 protein has one entry. The table includes roughly 200,000 distinct CDR3 sequences, 43% detected once. The germline CDR1 and CDR2 sequences are DFQATT and SNEGSKA (reference sequence). This CDR3 is 15 amino acids long. The data stem from a study of glioma-infiltrating T cells. Study findings and constraints: Very few CDR3 sequences were shared between tissue and blood. Tissue-blood divergence was below expectation in non-neoplastic patients, above in gliomas.

The chain joins TRBV20-1 to TRBJ2-3, with 11 bases fitting TRBD1. The TCR was taken from a human donor with low-grade glioma or glioblastoma, undergoing nonglioma brain surgery, or in good health (not recorded which). The source material was glioma tissue, nonneoplastic brain tissue, or PBMCs (not recorded which). The CDR3 loop reads CSAAGTGGSTDTKYF. The CDR3, as DNA: TGCAGTGCTGCCGGGACAGGGGGTAGTACAGATACGAAGTATTTT.